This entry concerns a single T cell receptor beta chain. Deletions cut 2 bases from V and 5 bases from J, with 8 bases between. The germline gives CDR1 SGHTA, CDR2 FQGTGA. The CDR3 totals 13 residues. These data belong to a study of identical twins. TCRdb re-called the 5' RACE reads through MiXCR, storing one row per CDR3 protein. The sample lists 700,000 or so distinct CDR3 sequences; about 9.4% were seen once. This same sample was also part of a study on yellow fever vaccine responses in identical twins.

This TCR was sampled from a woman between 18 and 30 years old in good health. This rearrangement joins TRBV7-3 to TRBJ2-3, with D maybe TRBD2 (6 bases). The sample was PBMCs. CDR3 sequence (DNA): TGTGCCAGCAGCTTACCGGGAGAAGATACGCAGTATTTT. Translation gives CASSLPGEDTQYF. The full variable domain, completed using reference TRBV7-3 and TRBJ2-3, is GAGVSQTPSNKVTEKGKYVELRCDPISGHTALYWYRQSLGQGPEFLIYFQGTGAADDSGLPNDRFFAVRPEGSVSTLKIQRTERGDSAVYLCASSLPGEDTQYFGPGTRLTVL.